The rows below give T cell receptor beta chains drawn from one sample of a study of blood T cells in healthy people across ages. TCRdb independently ran MiXCR on the 5' RACE reads; one entry per CDR3 protein. The repertoire holds over a million distinct CDR3 sequences, with around 45% as singletons. The sequencing sample was made of blood. The receptors were gathered from a woman in her sixties in good health. Both conserved end residues are part of each CDR3. The order of the fields is CDR3 protein, CDR3 DNA, V gene, J gene, clone size, D gene. D genes are given only for firm matches. Rows give clone size only sometimes, using once, few, many, or a class for an expanded clone.

CDR3 protein: CAVKAAGYEQYF; CDR3 DNA: TGTGCCGTCAAGGCCGCCGGATACGAGCAGTACTTC; V gene: TRBV10-3; J gene: TRBJ2-7; clone size: -; D gene: -
CDR3 protein: CASSEGGDRANSPLHF; CDR3 DNA: TGTGCCAGCAGTGAAGGTGGAGACAGGGCTAATTCACCCCTCCACTTT; V gene: TRBV2; J gene: TRBJ1-6; clone size: -; D gene: TRBD1
CDR3 protein: CASNPGLQYNEQFF; CDR3 DNA: TGTGCCAGCAACCCGGGACTACAATACAATGAGCAGTTCTTC; V gene: TRBV9; J gene: TRBJ2-1; clone size: -; D gene: TRBD2
CDR3 protein: CASSLDGGNGNEQFF; CDR3 DNA: TGTGCCAGCAGCCTTGACGGGGGGAATGGGAATGAGCAGTTCTTC; V gene: TRBV3-1; J gene: TRBJ2-1; clone size: -; D gene: TRBD2
CDR3 protein: CSVEDLSGSRGYTF; CDR3 DNA: TGCAGCGTTGAAGATCTGTCAGGAAGTAGGGGCTACACCTTC; V gene: TRBV29-1; J gene: TRBJ1-2; clone size: -; D gene: -
CDR3 protein: CASRSPTSGRHSYEQYF; CDR3 DNA: TGTGCCAGCAGGAGTCCAACTAGCGGGAGGCACTCCTACGAGCAGTACTTC; V gene: TRBV2; J gene: TRBJ2-7; clone size: few; D gene: TRBD2
CDR3 protein: CASSILAGRTYEQYF; CDR3 DNA: TGTGCCAGCAGCATTCTAGCGGGACGAACCTACGAGCAGTACTTC; V gene: TRBV11-2; J gene: TRBJ2-7; clone size: few; D gene: TRBD2
CDR3 protein: CSPGLAGGRTGELFF; CDR3 DNA: TGCAGTCCGGGACTAGCGGGAGGTCGGACCGGGGAGCTGTTTTTT; V gene: TRBV20-1; J gene: TRBJ2-2; clone size: few; D gene: TRBD2
CDR3 protein: CASHTGSGDTQYF; CDR3 DNA: TGTGCCTCCCACACAGGCAGCGGCGATACGCAGTATTTT; V gene: TRBV10-3; J gene: TRBJ2-3; clone size: few; D gene: -
CDR3 protein: CATSDWGTGVDTQYF; CDR3 DNA: TGTGCCACCAGTGATTGGGGGACAGGGGTCGATACGCAGTATTTT; V gene: TRBV24-1; J gene: TRBJ2-3; clone size: few; D gene: TRBD1
CDR3 protein: CASTGTGRDTQYF; CDR3 DNA: TGTGCCAGCACCGGAACAGGGCGTGATACGCAGTATTTT; V gene: TRBV6-2/TRBV6-3; J gene: TRBJ2-3; clone size: few; D gene: -
CDR3 protein: CASSESRGGTEETQYF; CDR3 DNA: TGCGCCAGCAGTGAGTCGCGGGGGGGGACAGAGGAGACCCAGTACTTC; V gene: TRBV10-2; J gene: TRBJ2-5; clone size: -; D gene: TRBD2
CDR3 protein: CASSPTGGSEQFF; CDR3 DNA: TGTGCCAGCAGCCCTACAGGGGGGAGTGAGCAGTTCTTC; V gene: TRBV9; J gene: TRBJ2-1; clone size: few; D gene: TRBD1
CDR3 protein: CASSLQVAGIEQFF; CDR3 DNA: TGTGCCAGCAGTTTACAAGTAGCGGGCATTGAGCAGTTCTTC; V gene: TRBV12-3/TRBV12-4; J gene: TRBJ2-1; clone size: few; D gene: TRBD2
CDR3 protein: CASKEGSSYNEQFF; CDR3 DNA: TGTGCCAGCAAGGAGGGGAGCTCCTACAATGAGCAGTTCTTC; V gene: TRBV7-2; J gene: TRBJ2-1; clone size: few; D gene: -
CDR3 protein: CASRGGTDIYEQYF; CDR3 DNA: TGTGCCAGCAGGGGGGGGACTGATATCTACGAGCAGTACTTC; V gene: TRBV6-2/TRBV6-3; J gene: TRBJ2-7; clone size: few; D gene: TRBD2
CDR3 protein: CSARISEQYF; CDR3 DNA: TGCAGTGCTAGGATTTCCGAGCAGTACTTC; V gene: TRBV20-1; J gene: TRBJ2-7; clone size: few; D gene: -
CDR3 protein: CSVGDRGGSNQPQHF; CDR3 DNA: TGCAGCGTTGGGGACAGGGGCGGGAGCAATCAGCCCCAGCATTTT; V gene: TRBV29-1; J gene: TRBJ1-5; clone size: -; D gene: TRBD1
CDR3 protein: CASSWGSGDTEAFF; CDR3 DNA: TGCGCCAGCAGCTGGGGTTCGGGCGACACTGAAGCTTTCTTT; V gene: TRBV5-1; J gene: TRBJ1-1; clone size: few; D gene: -
CDR3 protein: CASMGEQYF; CDR3 DNA: TGTGCCAGCATGGGGGAGCAGTACTTC; V gene: TRBV27; J gene: TRBJ2-7; clone size: few; D gene: -
CDR3 protein: CASSQTGQGLAKNIQYF; CDR3 DNA: TGCGCCAGCAGCCAAACCGGACAGGGGCTAGCCAAAAACATTCAGTACTTC; V gene: TRBV5-1; J gene: TRBJ2-4; clone size: few; D gene: TRBD1
CDR3 protein: CASSAGTPNEQFF; CDR3 DNA: TGTGCCAGCAGCGCCGGGACCCCCAATGAGCAGTTCTTC; V gene: TRBV5-6; J gene: TRBJ2-1; clone size: -; D gene: -
CDR3 protein: CASSEFISRPEQFF; CDR3 DNA: TGCGCCAGCAGTGAGTTTATTAGTCGACCGGAGCAGTTCTTC; V gene: TRBV10-1; J gene: TRBJ2-1; clone size: -; D gene: -
CDR3 protein: CASSVLSGTRQFF; CDR3 DNA: TGTGCCAGCAGTGTACTTTCCGGGACTAGACAGTTCTTC; V gene: TRBV28; J gene: TRBJ2-1; clone size: -; D gene: TRBD2
CDR3 protein: CASSSTRQNSYEQYF; CDR3 DNA: TGTGCCAGCAGTTCGACCCGACAGAATTCCTACGAGCAGTACTTC; V gene: TRBV27; J gene: TRBJ2-7; clone size: -; D gene: -
CDR3 protein: CASSVGGRATEQYF; CDR3 DNA: TGTGCCAGCAGCGTAGGGGGGAGGGCCACGGAGCAGTACTTC; V gene: TRBV9; J gene: TRBJ2-5; clone size: -; D gene: TRBD2
CDR3 protein: CASSKTSGRNNEQFF; CDR3 DNA: TGTGCCAGCAGCAAGACTAGCGGGAGGAACAATGAGCAGTTCTTC; V gene: TRBV7-9; J gene: TRBJ2-1; clone size: -; D gene: TRBD2
CDR3 protein: CSARVLAEQETQYF; CDR3 DNA: TGCAGTGCTAGAGTTCTAGCGGAACAAGAGACCCAGTACTTC; V gene: TRBV20-1; J gene: TRBJ2-5; clone size: few; D gene: TRBD2
CDR3 protein: CAISEGTDTEAFF; CDR3 DNA: TGTGCCATCAGTGAGGGGACCGACACTGAAGCTTTCTTT; V gene: TRBV10-3; J gene: TRBJ1-1; clone size: -; D gene: -
CDR3 protein: CASSPSGRGSSGGGYTF; CDR3 DNA: TGTGCCAGCAGCCCCTCCGGCCGGGGCTCCTCAGGAGGTGGCTACACCTTC; V gene: TRBV7-9; J gene: TRBJ1-2; clone size: few; D gene: -
CDR3 protein: CASPLEVGGVSYEQYF; CDR3 DNA: TGTGCCAGCCCACTTGAAGTTGGGGGCGTTTCCTACGAGCAGTACTTC; V gene: TRBV18; J gene: TRBJ2-7; clone size: -; D gene: -
CDR3 protein: CASSQASQGPYEQYF; CDR3 DNA: TGTGCCAGCAGCCAGGCCTCACAGGGCCCCTACGAGCAGTACTTC; V gene: TRBV28; J gene: TRBJ2-7; clone size: -; D gene: -
CDR3 protein: CASSLWASGEQFF; CDR3 DNA: TGTGCCAGCAGTTTATGGGCTAGCGGTGAGCAGTTCTTC; V gene: TRBV27; J gene: TRBJ2-1; clone size: -; D gene: TRBD2
CDR3 protein: CASSTPGAGEQYF; CDR3 DNA: TGTGCCAGCAGCACCCCAGGGGCGGGAGAGCAGTACTTC; V gene: TRBV9; J gene: TRBJ2-7; clone size: -; D gene: -
CDR3 protein: CASRGRSYGANVLTF; CDR3 DNA: TGTGCCAGCAGAGGACGGTCCTATGGGGCCAACGTCCTGACTTTC; V gene: TRBV6-2/TRBV6-3; J gene: TRBJ2-6; clone size: -; D gene: -
CDR3 protein: CASGDTGGARETQYF; CDR3 DNA: TGTGCTAGTGGTGATACTGGGGGGGCCAGGGAGACCCAGTACTTC; V gene: TRBV12-5; J gene: TRBJ2-5; clone size: few; D gene: -
CDR3 protein: CASSPRDRGKNIQYF; CDR3 DNA: TGTGCCAGCAGCCCCAGGGATCGGGGCAAAAACATTCAGTACTTC; V gene: TRBV3-1; J gene: TRBJ2-4; clone size: few; D gene: -
CDR3 protein: CSAGPRTSGTSTDTQYF; CDR3 DNA: TGCAGTGCCGGCCCCCGGACTAGCGGGACTAGCACAGATACGCAGTATTTT; V gene: TRBV20-1; J gene: TRBJ2-3; clone size: -; D gene: TRBD2
CDR3 protein: CASSLRLAGRETQYF; CDR3 DNA: TGCGCCAGCAGCCTACGACTAGCGGGAAGGGAGACCCAGTACTTC; V gene: TRBV5-1; J gene: TRBJ2-5; clone size: -; D gene: TRBD2
CDR3 protein: CATSRVDRDGGYTF; CDR3 DNA: TGTGCCACCAGCAGAGTGGACAGGGACGGTGGCTACACCTTC; V gene: TRBV15; J gene: TRBJ1-2; clone size: once; D gene: TRBD1
CDR3 protein: CASNSQVGAYEQYF; CDR3 DNA: TGTGCCAGCAACTCCCAAGTCGGGGCCTACGAGCAGTACTTC; V gene: TRBV27; J gene: TRBJ2-7; clone size: -; D gene: -
CDR3 protein: CASNRDSRSPLHF; CDR3 DNA: TGTGCCAGCAATAGAGACAGCCGTTCACCCCTCCACTTT; V gene: TRBV2; J gene: TRBJ1-6; clone size: once; D gene: -